This TCR beta chain came from a study of radiotherapy plus CTLA-4 blockade in lung cancer. Whole-study context: Disease control reached approximately 29%, with objective responses in around 20%. Findings and limits, study-wide: Clones derived from tumor TCRs expanded in blood after radiotherapy plus ipilimumab.

With respect to this clone: The antigen is not known.

Here immunoSEQ multiplex PCR was the method, and the copy in TCRdb shows in-frame clones only, minus some. There are more than 100,000 clones in the sample; more than 80% occur only once, and under 8% lies in the top ten. The V segment lost 1 base and the J segment 0 bases; nucleotides outside the gene matches: 1. The CDR3 is made up of 16 amino acids. Germline CDR1 reads MGHRA; CDR2 reads YSYEKL. The specimen comprised peripheral blood, sampled from a patient treated with radiotherapy plus ipilimumab. The genes are TRBV4-1 and TRBJ1-2, with 11 bases identical to TRBD1. The receptor's source is a human donor with non-small cell lung cancer that progressed on radiotherapy plus ipilimumab. The DNA of the CDR3 is TGCGCCAGCAGCCAAGGGACAGGGGGCCCTAACTATGGCTACACCTTC. Translation gives CASSQGTGGPNYGYTF.